Each of the 3 T cell receptor beta chains below was sequenced from the same sample in a study of early T cells in non-severe SARS-CoV-2 infection. TCRdb reprocessed the 5' RACE reads via MiXCR and lists one record per CDR3 protein. Here the sample spans 37,000 or so distinct CDR3 sequences, roughly 5% being singletons. Sequencing was done on a sample of whole blood. These receptors all stem from an adult who was a healthcare worker with PCR-confirmed SARS-CoV-2 infection or an uninfected control (not recorded which).

This clonotype was seen many times. The chain has TRBV11-2 and TRBJ2-3; D call uncertain. The CDR3 loop spans 13 amino acids. The germline gives CDR1 SGHAT, CDR2 FQNNGV. V was shortened by 5 bases and J by 8 bases, with 14 bases between the two germline ends. For the CDR3, the DNA is TGTGCCAGCAGCCCACACCCGCTACCTACGCAGTATTTT. Its translation is CASSPHPLPTQYF.

This clonotype has a handful of counts. This chain joins TRBV11-3 and TRBJ2-1; 12 bases match TRBD2. The CDR3 spans 17 residues. The V gene end was trimmed by 5 bases and the J gene end by 0 bases; junction bases not matched to a gene: 5. Germline CDR1 SGHNT, CDR2 YENEEA. The CDR3 loop is CASSPTSGGSSYNEQFF. The DNA for the CDR3 is TGTGCCAGCAGCCCGACTAGCGGGGGCTCCTCCTACAATGAGCAGTTCTTC.

At least ten counts were recorded for this clonotype. This chain links TRBV24-1 with TRBJ2-7; 8 positions match TRBD1. CDR3 length: 16 amino acids. Germline assignment: CDR1 KGHDR and CDR2 SFDVKD. The V gene end was trimmed by 1 base and the J gene end by 2 bases; junction bases not matched to a gene: 6. CDR3 DNA sequence: TGTGCCACCAGTGATTTCAGGGGGCGAAGAACCTACGAGCAGTACTTC. Translation: CATSDFRGRRTYEQYF.